These 5 T cell receptor beta chains originate from one sample sequenced in a study of naive and memory T cell subsets. An equimolar mix of two oligonucleotides served as the beta constant-region primer for TRBC1 and TRBC2. Each CDR3 protein is one row after TCRdb ran MiXCR on the UMI-ligation and nested PCR reads. The sample lists around 160,000 distinct CDR3 sequences, approximately 15% occurring once. The sequencing input was naive CD4+ T cells from blood. These receptors all come from a human donor in good health.

The gene calls are TRBV12-3 or TRBV12-4 and TRBJ2-3; 9 nucleotides agree with TRBD1. Trimming took 5 bases from V and 3 from J; bases not matched to a gene: 9. CDR3 length: 16 residues. For the CDR3, the DNA is TGTGCCAGCAGTCCCGGGACAGGGCTCCGTACAGATACGCAGTATTTT. Residues: CASSPGTGLRTDTQYF.

DNA of the CDR3: TGCGCCAGCAGCCGGCGGGAGTCCTACAATGAGCAGTTCTTC. Translated, it gives CASSRRESYNEQFF. This chain links TRBV5-1 with TRBJ2-1; TRBD2 aligns across 7 bases. The V and J ends lost 4 bases and 1 base, in that order; junction bases with no gene match: 2. This CDR3 spans 14 amino acids. Germline values: CDR1 SGHRS, CDR2 YFSETQ.

Comment on this clonotype: A much larger clone differs from this one at a single base, so this may be a read error. The chain employs TRBV7-2 and TRBJ2-7; 12 bases are a match to TRBD2. This CDR3 contains 15 residues. The J segment lost 9 bases and the V segment lost 5 bases, leaving 11 bases of the junction unmatched. In germline, CDR1 is SGHTA, CDR2 FQGNSA. CDR3 amino acids: CASSLQTSGSPWQYF. The DNA of the CDR3 is TGTGCCAGCAGCCTACAGACTAGCGGGAGTCCCTGGCAGTACTTC.

This clonotype was seen more than once but under ten times. The V gene is TRBV6-5, the J gene TRBJ2-1, with TRBD2 identical over 14 bases. Germline V gene sequence: CDR1 MNHEY, CDR2 SVGAGI. The CDR3 extends over 17 amino acids. V lost 1 base, J lost 9 bases, and 8 bases stayed unmatched. Here the CDR3 reads CASSYLSRLAGGSEQFF. CDR3 DNA: TGTGCCAGCAGTTACTTAAGCCGACTAGCGGGAGGGAGTGAGCAGTTCTTC.

The chain links TRBV7-2 to TRBJ1-2, with a possible D match to TRBD1 (6 bases). V was shortened by 5 bases and J by 8 bases, with 18 bases between the two germline ends. The CDR3 extends over 14 amino acids. Germline CDR1 reads SGHTA; CDR2 reads FQGNSA. CDR3 sequence: CASSATGNERGYTF. CDR3 coding DNA: TGTGCCAGCAGCGCCACAGGGAATGAGCGCGGCTACACCTTC.